Each of the 9 T cell receptor beta chains below was sequenced from the same sample in a study of blood T cell repertoires in COVID-19. Repertoires were generated with immunoSEQ multiplex PCR, while TCRdb's copy carries only in-frame clones and drops some. The sample yields about 200,000 clones, about 90% seen once. Material: PBMCs or T cells enriched from blood (not recorded which). The receptors stem from a woman under 30 who had recovered from COVID-19.

The rearrangement links TRBV5-4 to TRBJ1-6; the match to TRBD1 covers 7 bases. V lost 0 bases to trimming and J lost 10 bases; unmatched junction nucleotides: 4. The CDR3 consists of 14 residues. Germline V gene lookup returns CDR1 SGHNT and CDR2 YYREEE (reference sequence). CDR3 amino acids: CASSLGQGQSPLHF. The CDR3 DNA sequence: TGTGCCAGCAGCTTGGGACAGGGACAATCACCCCTCCACTTT.

The chain joins TRBV18 to TRBJ1-4, with D possibly matching TRBD1 (6 bases). Trimming took off 3 bases at V and 5 bases at J, with 13 bases between the two ends. This CDR3 contains 15 residues. Germline loops: CDR1 KGHSH, CDR2 LQKENI. CDR3 sequence (DNA): TGTGCCAGCTCACCCCAACGGGACAAGAATGAAAAACTGTTTTTT. Protein sequence: CASSPQRDKNEKLFF. The full variable domain, completed using reference TRBV18 and TRBJ1-4, is NAGVMQNPRHLVRRRGQEARLRCSPMKGHSHVYWYRQLPEEGLKFMVYLQKENIIDESGMPKERFSAEFPKEGPSILRIQQVVRGDSAAYFCASSPQRDKNEKLFFGSGTQLSVL.

The rearrangement joins TRBV5-4 to TRBJ2-7; the match to TRBD2 covers 10 bases. Trimming removed 4 bases from V and 2 bases from J; junction bases left unmatched: 18. The CDR3 sequence is 19 residues long. Germline CDR1 is SGHNT and CDR2 is YYREEE (reference sequence). The CDR3, as DNA: TGTGCCAGCAGCCTTACCCTACACCTTAGCGGGGGGAAACCCTACGAGCAGTACTTC. Translation gives CASSLTLHLSGGKPYEQYF.

The chain combines TRBV6-1 with TRBJ2-7, with TRBD2 as a possible D gene (5 bases). CDR3 size: 14 residues. The germline V and J ends were trimmed by 2 bases and 4 bases, with 12 bases remaining between them. Germline CDR1 is MNHNS and CDR2 is SASEGT. The CDR3: CASSELRGGYEQYF. CDR3 DNA: TGTGCCAGCAGTGAACTTCGGGGTGGATACGAGCAGTACTTC.

This chain uses TRBV13 with TRBJ1-5, with a possible D match to TRBD1 (6 bases). V gave up 5 bases and J gave up 4 bases, with 12 bases separating them. The germline V gene encodes CDR1 PRHDT and CDR2 FYEKMQ (reference sequence). This CDR3 is 14 amino acids long. CDR3 DNA sequence: TGTGCCAGCAGCCCTGGGACATCTAATCAGCCCCAGCATTTT. Its protein product is CASSPGTSNQPQHF.

V and J are TRBV28 and TRBJ2-7, with D uncertain. CDR3 size: 16 residues. Per germline, CDR1 MDHEN and CDR2 SYDVKM. V was cut by 1 base and J by 3 bases, with 16 bases left in between. CDR3 bases: TGTGCCAGCAGTTTATCTACCTCCCTATACTACTACGAGCAGTACTTC. Protein: CASSLSTSLYYYEQYF.

The chain employs TRBV2 and TRBJ1-5; 10 nucleotides align to TRBD1. This CDR3 is built from 20 residues. Germline loops: CDR1 SNHLY, CDR2 FYNNEI. V was clipped by 1 base and J by 0 bases; unmatched bases: 12. As DNA, the CDR3 is TGTGCCAGCAGTGAAGAGGCCGGGGACAGGGGCTGGTATAGCAATCAGCCCCAGCATTTT. As protein: CASSEEAGDRGWYSNQPQHF.

CDR3 nucleotide sequence: TGTGCCAGCAGTACCAGGGCCATACTATATGGCTACACCTTC. Protein: CASSTRAILYGYTF. V and J are TRBV2 and TRBJ1-2, with D tentatively TRBD1 (5 bases). Germline loops: CDR1 SNHLY, CDR2 FYNNEI. The CDR3 is 14 amino acids. The V and J ends lost 5 bases and 5 bases respectively, with 15 bases between them.

The V and J genes are TRBV10-1 and TRBJ2-1; D is unresolved. This CDR3 is built from 15 residues. Germline V CDR1 and CDR2: WNHNN, SYGVQD (reference sequence). Trimming stripped 0 bases from V and 2 bases from J, with 8 bases between. This chain's CDR3 is CASSESKLTYNEQFF. Written as DNA, the CDR3 is TGCGCCAGCAGTGAGTCGAAGCTTACCTACAATGAGCAGTTCTTC.